Listed below are T cell receptor beta chains from one sample, sequenced in a study of shared clonotypes between healthy human individuals. Measured with immunoSEQ multiplex PCR; TCRdb has only the in-frame clones, and not every one. The table lists around 2,000,000 clones, 85% to 95% of them singletons. Material: naive CD8+ T cells from PBMCs. Receptors originate from a young man in good health. Some clones in this sample may be carry-over from other donors' samples. Both conserved end residues are part of each CDR3. D genes are given only for firm matches. Clone size is stated in some rows and not others, as once, few, many or a class when expanded.

j_call v_call clone_size d_call cdr3_nt cdr3_aa
TRBJ2-2 TRBV14 NA NA TGTGCCAGCAGCCAAGATTTGGGGGACACCGGGGAGCTGTTTTTT CASSQDLGDTGELFF
TRBJ2-1 TRBV7-9 NA TRBD1 TGTGCCAGCAGCCGGGACAGGGGTGGGAATGAGCAGTTCTTC CASSRDRGGNEQFF
TRBJ2-5 TRBV19 NA NA TGTGCCAGTAGCCCCTACGGGGCTGAAGAGACCCAGTACTTC CASSPYGAEETQYF
TRBJ2-3 TRBV27 once TRBD2 TGTGCCAGCAGAGAACTAGCGGGGGTCACAGATACGCAGTATTTT CASRELAGVTDTQYF
TRBJ1-1 TRBV19 NA NA TGTGCCAGTAGTATTTTAGGCAAGAACACTGAAGCTTTCTTT CASSILGKNTEAFF
TRBJ1-2 TRBV20-1 few TRBD1 TGCAGTGCAACAGGGGAGGGCTACACCTTC CSATGEGYTF
TRBJ2-7 TRBV6-5 NA TRBD2 TGTGCCAGCAGTTACTCACCGGGACTAGCTTACGAGCAGTACTTC CASSYSPGLAYEQYF
TRBJ1-5 TRBV28 NA TRBD1 TGTGCCACCGTAGGGACAGGGAGCAATCAGCCCCAGCATTTT CATVGTGSNQPQHF
TRBJ2-5 TRBV28 NA TRBD1 TGTGCCAGCAGAGCACAGGGGTGGGGAGAGACCCAGTACTTC CASRAQGWGETQYF
TRBJ1-5 TRBV14 NA NA TGTGCCAGCAGCCAAGATCGACAGCCCCAGCATTTT CASSQDRQPQHF
TRBJ2-1 TRBV6-1 NA NA TGTGCCAGCAAGGGGGAGTACAATGAGCAGTTCTTC CASKGEYNEQFF
TRBJ2-3 TRBV5-3 NA TRBD2 TGTGCCAGAAGCAACGTCCCGGGACTAGCGGGAGGGCGAACAGATACGCAGTATTTT CARSNVPGLAGGRTDTQYF
TRBJ2-6 TRBV2 once TRBD1 TGTGCCAGCAGTGCGGGACAGGGCTCTGGGGCCAACGTCCTGACTTTC CASSAGQGSGANVLTF
TRBJ1-4 TRBV4-3 NA NA TGCGCCAGCAGCCAAGATTATGGGAAACTGTTTTTT CASSQDYGKLFF
TRBJ2-1 TRBV27 NA NA TGTGCCAGCAGCTCAATTTACAATGAGCAGTTCTTC CASSSIYNEQFF
TRBJ2-3 TRBV4-3 NA NA TGCGCCAGCAGCCAAGATACCCTAGCGAGAGATACGCAGTATTTT CASSQDTLARDTQYF
TRBJ2-1 TRBV15 NA NA TGTGCCACCAGCAGAGAGGCAGATTACAATGAGCAGTTCTTC CATSREADYNEQFF
TRBJ2-1 TRBV2 NA NA TGTGCCAGCAGTCCCGTTTGGGGGAATGAGCAGTTCTTC CASSPVWGNEQFF
TRBJ2-7 TRBV4-1 NA TRBD2 TGCGCCAGCAGCCCCGGACTAGCGCCTTCCTACGAGCAGTACTTC CASSPGLAPSYEQYF
TRBJ2-7 TRBV5-8 NA NA TGTGCCAGCAGCTCACCCGAGACAGACGGGGTCGCCGGCCCCACCTACGAGCAGTACTTC CASSSPETDGVAGPTYEQYF
TRBJ2-2 TRBV7-8 NA NA TGTGCCAGCAGGAACAGGGACACCGGGGAGCTGTTTTTT CASRNRDTGELFF
TRBJ1-5 TRBV7-9 few NA TGTGCCAGCAGCCACCCCGGCAATCAGCCCCAGCATTTT CASSHPGNQPQHF
TRBJ2-2 TRBV4-2 NA TRBD2 TGTGCCAGCAGCCAAGACCAGTTGTGGCGGGAGGACACCGGGGAGCTGTTTTTT CASSQDQLWREDTGELFF
TRBJ1-1 TRBV7-9 NA NA TGTGCCAGCAGCTCCCAGACAGGCCCCCGCACTGAAGCTTTCTTT CASSSQTGPRTEAFF
TRBJ1-1 TRBV28 NA NA TGTGCCAGCAGTTCGGAGGCCGGCTGGAACACTGAAGCTTTCTTT CASSSEAGWNTEAFF
TRBJ2-7 TRBV7-9 NA TRBD2 TGTGCCAGCAGCTTAGTGGCGGGAGGGCCGTACGAGCAGTACTTC CASSLVAGGPYEQYF
TRBJ2-1 TRBV5-8 NA NA TGTGCCAGCAGCTTAAGAACTGCCTACAATGAGCAGTTCTTC CASSLRTAYNEQFF
TRBJ2-1 TRBV6-1 NA NA TGTGCCAGCAACCCGGGACTTCTCTCCTACAATGAGCAGTTCTTC CASNPGLLSYNEQFF
TRBJ2-4 TRBV5-1 NA TRBD2 TGCGCCAGCAGCCGGGGGGTCATTCAGTACTTC CASSRGVIQYF
TRBJ1-6 TRBV7-2 NA NA TGTGCCAGCAGCCCCGGTAGGGCTTATAATTCACCCCTCCACTTT CASSPGRAYNSPLHF
TRBJ2-2 TRBV11-2 NA NA TGTGCCAGCACCCCTTCCAAGGCAGTGGTGCGGACCGGGGAGCTGTTTTTT CASTPSKAVVRTGELFF
TRBJ2-7 TRBV6-9 NA NA TGTGCCAGCAGTTACCCGGGACACCGGGACTGCTACGAGCAGTACTTC CASSYPGHRDCYEQYF
TRBJ2-7 TRBV4-2 NA TRBD1 TGTGCCAGCAGCCAAGAGGATGGACAGGGGAACTCCTACGAGCAGTACTTC CASSQEDGQGNSYEQYF
TRBJ2-2 TRBV11-3 NA NA TGTGCCAGCAGCTCTCGCGAACAGGTCGGCGCCGGGGAGCTGTTTTTT CASSSREQVGAGELFF
TRBJ2-3 TRBV7-9 NA NA TGTGCCAGCAGTTCTACCCGGGGCAAAGACACAGATACGCAGTATTTT CASSSTRGKDTDTQYF
TRBJ2-1 TRBV7-6 NA TRBD1 TGTGCCAGCAGCTTCCGGGACAGGGGTGATGAGCAGTTCTTC CASSFRDRGDEQFF
TRBJ2-7 TRBV27 few NA TGTGCCAGCAGTTTATCAGGGTTCTACGAGCAGTACTTC CASSLSGFYEQYF